Presented here are 16 T cell receptor beta chains from one specimen sequenced in a study of OX40 agonist ivuxolimab in advanced cancers. The repertoire was sequenced with immunoSEQ multiplex PCR; TCRdb's copy has only in-frame clones and lacks some. This table holds tens of thousands of clones, approximately 84% found once. This specimen consisted of CD4+ or CD8+ T cells sorted from blood, obtained in a trial of the OX40 agonist ivuxolimab. These receptors were taken from an adult with an advanced solid tumor such as melanoma, head and neck, liver or kidney cancer.

The chain carries TRBV4-2 and TRBJ2-3; possible D gene TRBD2, 6 bases. Germline loops: CDR1 LGHNA, CDR2 YNFKEQ. Trimming took off 4 bases at V and 5 bases at J, with 13 bases between the two ends. The CDR3 has 14 residues. This CDR3 reads CASSLIVGGDTQYF. DNA for the CDR3: TGTGCCAGCAGCCTGATTGTCGGGGGAGATACGCAGTATTTT.

This clone was observed a single time. J is TRBJ2-1 and V is TRBV7-9; unclear D gene. V lost 1 base to trimming and J lost 8 bases, with 15 bases between them. The CDR3 is 15 residues long. The germline gives CDR1 SEHNR, CDR2 FQNEAQ (reference sequence). DNA of the CDR3: TGTGCCAGCAGCTTAGGTGTAGGTAGTGTGGATGAGCAGTTCTTC. Amino acid sequence: CASSLGVGSVDEQFF.

The V gene is TRBV19, the J gene TRBJ2-5; D may be TRBD1 (5 bases). This CDR3 is built from 15 residues. V was trimmed by 6 bases and J by 4 bases, leaving 18 bases between them. Germline CDR1 is LNHDA and CDR2 is SQIVND (reference sequence). The CDR3 DNA is TGTGCCAGTAGCGGAACGGACGCAGGGTCAGAGACCCAGTACTTC. Protein product: CASSGTDAGSETQYF.

This chain joins TRBV18 and TRBJ2-7; D is undetermined. Trimming took off 3 bases at V and 3 bases at J, with 6 bases between the two ends. This CDR3 has 12 amino acids. The germline gives CDR1 KGHSH, CDR2 LQKENI. This chain's CDR3 is CASSPTDYEQYF. The CDR3, as DNA: TGTGCCAGCTCACCTACGGACTACGAGCAGTACTTC.

The V and J genes are TRBV2 and TRBJ1-5; TRBD1 matches 7 bases. This CDR3 has 13 amino acids. Germline trimming cut 2 bases from V and 7 bases from J; bases unmatched to any gene: 2. Germline values: CDR1 SNHLY, CDR2 FYNNEI. The CDR3 DNA follows: TGTGCCAGCAGTGAAACAGGGGTACAGCCCCAGCATTTT. It is translated as CASSETGVQPQHF. The complete variable domain, with remaining parts taken from reference TRBV2 and TRBJ1-5, reads EPEVTQTPSHQVTQMGQEVILRCVPISNHLYFYWYRQILGQKVEFLVSFYNNEISEKSEIFDDQFSVERPDGSNFTLKIRSTKLEDSAMYFCASSETGVQPQHFGDGTRLSIL.

The CDR3 loop is CASSPPGQGAWEQYF. As DNA, the CDR3 is TGTGCCAGCTCACCACCGGGACAGGGGGCTTGGGAGCAGTACTTC. V is TRBV18 and J is TRBJ2-7; 12 bases fit TRBD1. The CDR3 has 15 amino acids. V trimming: 0 bases; J trimming: 7 bases; junction bases outside the gene matches: 4. Germline loops: CDR1 KGHSH, CDR2 LQKENI.

The CDR3 reads CASSSGGGYTF. DNA of the CDR3: TGTGCCAGCAGTTCGGGGGGTGGCTACACCTTC. The chain has TRBV6-4 and TRBJ1-2, with D tentatively TRBD1 (5 bases). The CDR3 is 11 residues long. Germline CDR1 MRHNA, CDR2 SNTAGT. Trimming took 5 bases from V and 7 from J, leaving 8 bases between them.

The J gene is TRBJ2-7, the V gene TRBV4-3; tentative D call: TRBD2 (5 bases). The CDR3 covers 16 residues. Trimming cost V 1 base and J 2 bases, with 15 bases left between them. Germline assignment: CDR1 LGHNA and CDR2 YSLEER. CDR3 bases: TGCGCCAGCAGCCAAGGTATGAGCGGATTAACCTACGAGCAGTACTTC. Translated, it gives CASSQGMSGLTYEQYF.

The rearrangement links TRBV29-1 to TRBJ1-2, with 9 bases aligning to TRBD1. Germline trimming cut 4 bases from V and 8 bases from J; bases unmatched to any gene: 5. The CDR3 totals 12 residues. CDR1 SQVTM and CDR2 ANQGSEA come from the germline V gene. This chain's CDR3 is CSVARTGEGYTF. In DNA form, the CDR3 reads TGCAGCGTTGCGAGGACAGGGGAAGGCTACACCTTC.

The chain recombines TRBV5-1 with TRBJ1-1, with 11 bases matching TRBD1. V was pared by 4 bases and J by 0 bases, with 11 bases of the junction left unmatched. Germline V gene sequence: CDR1 SGHRS, CDR2 YFSETQ. This CDR3 region has 18 residues. The CDR3 reads CASSKGTGGKTMNTEAFF. The DNA for the CDR3 is TGCGCCAGCAGCAAAGGGACAGGGGGTAAAACAATGAACACTGAAGCTTTCTTT.

The chain joins TRBV28 to TRBJ2-6; TRBD1 agrees at 10 bases. CDR1 MDHEN and CDR2 SYDVKM come from the germline V gene. With 1 base clipped from V and 8 bases from J, the junction kept 2 bases outside the gene matches. This CDR3 is built from 15 residues. CDR3 residues: CASSLLGQGPNVLTF. The CDR3 nucleotides read TGTGCCAGCAGTTTATTGGGACAGGGGCCCAACGTCCTGACTTTC.

The V call is TRBV7-2, the J call TRBJ1-2; TRBD1 might be the D (5 bases). CDR1 is SGHTA, CDR2 FQGNSA, per germline. The V end lost 8 bases, the J end lost 5 bases, and 15 bases lay between the germline ends. This CDR3 spans 13 amino acids. The CDR3 sequence: CASATQGGYGYTF. The DNA of the CDR3 is TGTGCCAGCGCGACCCAGGGAGGGTATGGCTACACCTTC.

The chain employs TRBV6-1 and TRBJ1-2; 7 bases match TRBD1. Germline CDR1 and CDR2: MNHNS and SASEGT. V lost 2 bases and J lost 12; bases outside the gene matches: 3. The CDR3 runs to 11 residues. The CDR3 is CASSETRGHTF. The CDR3, as DNA: TGTGCCAGCAGTGAAACGAGGGGGCACACCTTC.

This chain joins TRBV18 and TRBJ2-1, with a possible D match to TRBD1 (5 bases). V was pared by 5 bases and J by 5 bases, with 10 bases between. This CDR3 contains 13 residues. Germline CDR1 and CDR2: KGHSH and LQKENI. The CDR3 nucleotides are TGTGCCAGCTCAGCAGACAGAAACAATGAGCAGTTCTTC. Residues: CASSADRNNEQFF. Variable domain in full (rest from reference TRBV18 and TRBJ2-1): NAGVMQNPRHLVRRRGQEARLRCSPMKGHSHVYWYRQLPEEGLKFMVYLQKENIIDESGMPKERFSAEFPKEGPSILRIQQVVRGDSAAYFCASSADRNNEQFFGPGTRLTVL.

This chain uses TRBV27 with TRBJ1-6; TRBD1 is a possible D gene (5 bases). Trimming shortened V by 8 bases and J by 8 bases, and 10 bases separated the two germline ends. The CDR3 spans 12 residues. Germline CDR1 is MNHEY and CDR2 is SMNVEV (reference sequence). CDR3 sequence: CASRDGDSPLHF. The CDR3 DNA sequence: TGTGCCAGCCGGGACGGTGATTCACCCCTCCACTTT.

The chain couples TRBV6-5 to TRBJ2-7; 7 bases are a match to TRBD1. The V gene end was trimmed by 5 bases and the J gene end by 2 bases; junction bases not matched to a gene: 3. The CDR3 is 13 residues long. Looked up from germline, CDR1 is MNHEY and CDR2 is SVGAGI. The CDR3 bases are TGTGCCAGCAGTGAAGGGACAGCCTACGAGCAGTACTTC. It codes for CASSEGTAYEQYF.